These T cell receptor beta chains were read from a single sample in a study of blood T cell repertoires in COVID-19. TCRdb keeps only in-frame clones here, not all; method: immunoSEQ multiplex PCR. This table holds 120,000 to 150,000 clones, approximately 81% found once. Sequencing was carried out using peripheral blood. These receptors all stem from a human donor in a cohort sampled during active COVID-19. Both conserved end residues are trimmed from each CDR3. Each record gives: V gene, D gene, J gene, CDR3 protein. A D gene is named only where the DNA matches it firmly.

v_call: TRBV5-5; d_call: .; j_call: TRBJ1-2; cdr3_aa: ASSFRQPGYT
v_call: TRBV9; d_call: .; j_call: TRBJ2-2; cdr3_aa: ASSVATHTGELF
v_call: TRBV15; d_call: .; j_call: TRBJ2-7; cdr3_aa: ATSSPHRAYEQY
v_call: TRBV18; d_call: .; j_call: TRBJ1-2; cdr3_aa: ASSPPGRGSYGYT
v_call: TRBV7-2; d_call: .; j_call: TRBJ1-5; cdr3_aa: ASSSFPGSSASPQH
v_call: TRBV20-1; d_call: TRBD2; j_call: TRBJ2-5; cdr3_aa: SASSGGGQETQY
v_call: TRBV18; d_call: .; j_call: TRBJ1-1; cdr3_aa: ASSLTITEAF
v_call: TRBV14; d_call: TRBD1; j_call: TRBJ2-7; cdr3_aa: ASRATGVTYEQY
v_call: TRBV19; d_call: .; j_call: TRBJ1-6; cdr3_aa: ASSPHYNNSPLH
v_call: TRBV19; d_call: TRBD1; j_call: TRBJ2-7; cdr3_aa: ASSIVRQGSYEQY
v_call: TRBV30; d_call: TRBD1; j_call: TRBJ1-2; cdr3_aa: AWSGNRGRSYGYT
v_call: TRBV5-5; d_call: TRBD1; j_call: TRBJ2-6; cdr3_aa: ASSEGDRGRGANVLT
v_call: TRBV9; d_call: .; j_call: TRBJ2-1; cdr3_aa: ASSVGRVNEQF
v_call: TRBV30; d_call: .; j_call: TRBJ1-1; cdr3_aa: AWSTRRPTNTEAF
v_call: TRBV24-1; d_call: .; j_call: TRBJ2-3; cdr3_aa: ATSEATDTQY
v_call: TRBV18; d_call: TRBD2; j_call: TRBJ2-1; cdr3_aa: ASSPGLAGGNEQF
v_call: TRBV6-5; d_call: TRBD1; j_call: TRBJ1-1; cdr3_aa: ASSPGTVTGPEAF
v_call: TRBV4-3; d_call: .; j_call: TRBJ1-2; cdr3_aa: ASSQVRQQTYGYT
v_call: TRBV13; d_call: .; j_call: TRBJ1-2; cdr3_aa: ASSLGTGNGNGYT
v_call: TRBV4-1; d_call: .; j_call: TRBJ1-3; cdr3_aa: ASSPGGTPSSGNTIY
v_call: TRBV9; d_call: .; j_call: TRBJ2-5; cdr3_aa: ASSVQGRQETQY
v_call: TRBV5-1; d_call: .; j_call: TRBJ1-1; cdr3_aa: ASSLVDTEAF
v_call: TRBV4-1; d_call: TRBD2; j_call: TRBJ2-3; cdr3_aa: ASSQDPAGGTDTQY
v_call: TRBV6-6; d_call: .; j_call: TRBJ1-2; cdr3_aa: ASSSPTVIPNYGYT
v_call: TRBV7-2; d_call: .; j_call: TRBJ2-7; cdr3_aa: ASSSGTSNSRQY
v_call: TRBV7-2; d_call: TRBD1; j_call: TRBJ1-5; cdr3_aa: ASSKDRGNQPQH
v_call: TRBV18; d_call: .; j_call: TRBJ1-6; cdr3_aa: ASSPPGDSPLH
v_call: TRBV4-1; d_call: .; j_call: TRBJ1-1; cdr3_aa: ASSQDQVMGEAF
v_call: TRBV18; d_call: TRBD1; j_call: TRBJ1-4; cdr3_aa: ASSSGTGEFGGEKLF
v_call: TRBV7-2; d_call: TRBD1; j_call: TRBJ1-5; cdr3_aa: ASSLGTGGYSNQPQH
v_call: TRBV6-2/TRBV6-3; d_call: TRBD1; j_call: TRBJ1-2; cdr3_aa: ASSQPGGQGGGYT
v_call: TRBV25-1; d_call: .; j_call: TRBJ1-3; cdr3_aa: ASSMAPGNTIY